A few counts support the clone carrying this T cell receptor (beta chain). The sample is drawn from a study of blood T cell repertoires in COVID-19. For the study at large: Whether acute or convalescent, the COVID-19 samples came from the United States, Italy and Spain. PBMCs, B-cell-depleted T cells, or T cells provided the cDNA or gDNA that made up the material.

Germline CDR1 is LNHNV and CDR2 is YYDKDF (reference sequence). V lost 3 bases and J lost 0; bases outside the gene matches: 4. The CDR3 loop spans 16 amino acids. Original data processing: Estimated nucleated cell counts came from reference gene primer amplification. Using immunoSEQ multiplex PCR, the repertoire was profiled, and TCRdb retains in-frame clones only, with some absent. The V and J calls and clone size are taken from that table; D and trimming were inferred from the DNA. The sample yields 180,000 or so clones, 76% seen once. V and J are TRBV15 and TRBJ2-2, with TRBD1 matching 7 bases. Sequencing input: peripheral blood. This sequence originates from a woman in her forties or fifties with active or convalescent COVID-19. CDR3 amino acids: CATSRNQGANTGELFF. CDR3 nucleotide sequence: TGTGCCACCAGCAGGAATCAGGGGGCGAACACCGGGGAGCTGTTTTTT.